This passage covers 21 T cell receptor beta chains from one sample sequenced in a study of blood T cell repertoires in COVID-19. Produced via immunoSEQ multiplex PCR; TCRdb's table is partial and in-frame only. Of under 80,000 clones in the sample, 80% are singletons; the top ten hold 12%. Sequencing was carried out using peripheral blood. The receptors shown here come from a human donor in a cohort sampled during active COVID-19.

V gene TRBV7-9 combines with J gene TRBJ2-1, with TRBD1 identical over 7 bases. The CDR3 is 15 amino acids. The junction had 12 bases not matched to a gene; V was cut back by 5 bases and J by 8 bases. Germline loops: CDR1 SEHNR, CDR2 FQNEAQ (reference sequence). CDR3 DNA sequence: TGTGCCAGCAGCCCGACGGGGCAGGGGGTTTATGAGCAGTTCTTC. Translation gives CASSPTGQGVYEQFF.

V and J are TRBV6-2 or TRBV6-3 and TRBJ1-5; D unresolved. CDR1 and CDR2 (germline): MNHEY, SVGEGT. V gave up 0 bases and J gave up 10 bases, with 10 bases separating them. CDR3 length: 13 amino acids. CDR3 residues: CASSYSFSGPQHF. In DNA form, the CDR3 reads TGTGCCAGCAGTTACTCTTTCTCAGGACCCCAGCATTTT.

The chain recombines TRBV11-3 with TRBJ1-2; 9 bases fit TRBD1. The germline V gene encodes CDR1 SGHNT and CDR2 YENEEA. Germline trimming cut 9 bases from V and 5 bases from J; bases unmatched to any gene: 19. The CDR3 has 17 amino acids. CDR3 sequence reads: CASGWRTGEGALYGYTF. DNA for the CDR3: TGTGCCAGTGGCTGGAGGACAGGGGAAGGAGCCCTTTATGGCTACACCTTC. Full variable domain (missing parts from reference TRBV11-3 and TRBJ1-2): EAGVVQSPRYKIIEKKQPVAFWCNPISGHNTLYWYLQNLGQGPELLIRYENEEAVDDSQLPKDRFSAERLKGVDSTLKIQPAELGDSAVYLCASGWRTGEGALYGYTFGSGTRLTVV.

This clone was counted only a few times. The chain combines TRBV19 with TRBJ2-7; 7 positions agree with TRBD1. Unmatched junction bases numbered 12, after V lost 4 bases and J lost 3 bases. Germline CDR1 is LNHDA and CDR2 is SQIVND (reference sequence). The CDR3 runs 16 residues. DNA of the CDR3: TGTGCCAGTAGTACTACAGGGGACCACACCATCTACGAGCAGTACTTC. Its protein product is CASSTTGDHTIYEQYF. The complete variable domain, with remaining parts taken from reference TRBV19 and TRBJ2-7, reads DGGITQSPKYLFRKEGQNVTLSCEQNLNHDAMYWYRQDPGQGLRLIYYSQIVNDFQKGDIAEGYSVSREKKESFPLTVTSAQKNPTAFYLCASSTTGDHTIYEQYFGPGTRLTVT.

This chain uses TRBV7-8 with TRBJ2-7; 10 nucleotides match TRBD2. The ends lost 5 bases at V and 4 bases at J; junction bases unmatched: 8. Germline V CDR1 and CDR2: SGHVS, FQNEAQ. The CDR3 extends over 15 amino acids. DNA for the CDR3: TGTGCCAGCAGCCCGTCGGGACTAGCGTTTTACGAGCAGTACGTC. Protein: CASSPSGLAFYEQYV.

The chain is built from TRBV9 and TRBJ2-1; TRBD2 aligns across 10 bases. J lost 7 bases, V lost 4 bases, and 8 bases had no gene match. This CDR3 spans 15 amino acids. CDR1 is SGDLS, CDR2 YYNGEE, per germline. DNA of the CDR3: TGTGCCAGCAGCCCACGGACTAGCGGATTTAATGAGCAGTTCTTC. Amino acid sequence: CASSPRTSGFNEQFF.

The chain has TRBV11-2 and TRBJ1-2, with D tentatively TRBD1 (6 bases). Between the trimmed V and J ends, which lost 0 bases and 8 bases, there was a span of 19 bases. Germline CDR1 and CDR2: SGHAT and FQNNGV. The CDR3 has 16 amino acids. DNA for the CDR3: TGTGCCAGCAGCTTAGAAGGGGGGAGGGGACGTGGCGGCTACACCTTC. Amino acid sequence: CASSLEGGRGRGGYTF.

The chain links TRBV6-5 to TRBJ1-1, with 7 positions matching TRBD1. Germline CDR1 MNHEY, CDR2 SVGAGI. This CDR3 comprises 13 residues. Trimming removed 5 bases from V and 6 bases from J; junction bases left unmatched: 6. The CDR3 DNA is TGTGCCAGCAGTCGCGGACAGGAGTCTGAAGCTTTCTTT. Translation: CASSRGQESEAFF.

The rearrangement links TRBV4-3 to TRBJ1-2; 8 bases are a match to TRBD1. The trim removed 0 bases at V and 7 bases at J, leaving 7 bases unmatched. This CDR3 is built from 15 residues. Germline V gene data show CDR1 as LGHNA and CDR2 as YSLEER. For the CDR3, the DNA is TGCGCCAGCAGCCAAGAACCGGACAGGGCGGCTGGCTACACCTTC. Translation gives CASSQEPDRAAGYTF.

The sample holds a few counts of this clone. This CDR3 is CASSVTGGQPQHF. The CDR3 nucleotides are TGTGCCAGCAGCGTTACAGGGGGTCAGCCCCAGCATTTT. The chain has TRBV3-1 (or the pseudogene TRBV3-2) and TRBJ1-5, with TRBD1 identical over 8 bases. J was trimmed by 6 bases and V by 5 bases; bases with no gene match: 3. The germline V gene encodes CDR1 LGHDT and CDR2 YNNKEL (reference sequence). The CDR3 is made up of 13 amino acids.

This sequence joins TRBV18 and TRBJ2-3; 7 bases line up with TRBD2. CDR3 length: 15 amino acids. Looked up from germline, CDR1 is KGHSH and CDR2 is LQKENI. V was clipped by 1 base and J by 4 bases; unmatched bases: 5. The CDR3 protein is CASSPQGGAADTQYF. CDR3 bases: TGTGCCAGCTCACCACAGGGAGGGGCTGCAGATACGCAGTATTTT. Filled out from reference TRBV18 and TRBJ2-3, the complete variable domain reads NAGVMQNPRHLVRRRGQEARLRCSPMKGHSHVYWYRQLPEEGLKFMVYLQKENIIDESGMPKERFSAEFPKEGPSILRIQQVVRGDSAAYFCASSPQGGAADTQYFGPGTRLTVL.

The chain recombines TRBV30 with TRBJ1-4; the D is unclear. The CDR3 totals 12 residues. Trimming shortened V by 4 bases and J by 7 bases, and 10 bases separated the two germline ends. The V gene's germline CDR1 is GTSNPN and CDR2 SVGIG (reference sequence). The DNA of the CDR3 is TGTGCCTGGACCCGTCGAGGTGAAAAACTGTTTTTT. As protein: CAWTRRGEKLFF. Full variable domain (rest looked up from reference TRBV30 and TRBJ1-4): SQTIHQWPATLVQPVGSPLSLECTVEGTSNPNLYWYRQAAGRGLQLLFYSVGIGQISSEVPQNLSASRPQDRQFILSSKKLLLSDSGFYLCAWTRRGEKLFFGSGTQLSVL.

The chain carries TRBV11-3 and TRBJ2-7; 13 bases map to TRBD2. The ends lost 5 bases at V and 4 bases at J; junction bases unmatched: 5. The germline V gene encodes CDR1 SGHNT and CDR2 YENEEA. The CDR3 covers 15 residues. For the CDR3, the DNA is TGTGCCAGCAGCCCCGGGACTAGCGGGATGTACGAGCAGTACGTC. Protein product: CASSPGTSGMYEQYV.

The chain recombines TRBV5-4 with TRBJ2-3; D may be TRBD2 (6 bases). Deletions cut 4 bases from V and 2 bases from J, with 17 bases between. The CDR3 runs 16 residues. Germline assignment: CDR1 SGHNT and CDR2 YYREEE (reference sequence). The CDR3 protein is CASSGRDWTTTDTQYF. For the CDR3, the DNA is TGTGCCAGCAGCGGGCGGGACTGGACGACCACAGATACGCAGTATTTT. Variable domain in full (rest from reference TRBV5-4 and TRBJ2-3): ETGVTQSPTHLIKTRGQQVTLRCSSQSGHNTVSWYQQALGQGPQFIFQYYREEENGRGNFPPRFSGLQFPNYSSELNVNALELDDSALYLCASSGRDWTTTDTQYFGPGTRLTVL.

Only a few counts were recorded for this clone. Additional DNA sequences in this sample encode the identical CDR3. The chain has TRBV28 and TRBJ2-7, with a weak D call TRBD1 (6 bases). V was pared by 6 bases and J by 4 bases, with 7 bases between. The CDR3 is made up of 11 amino acids. Germline V gene lookup returns CDR1 MDHEN and CDR2 SYDVKM. The CDR3 DNA reads as TGTGCCAGCAGAGACAGGTACGAGCAGTACTTC. Its protein product is CASRDRYEQYF.

The chain uses TRBV7-8 and TRBJ2-5, with a possible D match to TRBD2 (7 bases). Trimming stripped 5 bases from V and 5 bases from J, with 15 bases between. CDR3 length: 14 residues. Germline CDR1 reads SGHVS; CDR2 reads FQNEAQ. CDR3 loop: CASSEGGARETQYF. The CDR3 DNA follows: TGTGCCAGCAGCGAAGGGGGGGCCCGGGAGACCCAGTACTTC.

The table lists this clone with a few counts. This CDR3 reads CASSLTPGTRNQPQHF. The CDR3 coding sequence is TGTGCCAGCAGCCTAACCCCCGGGACAAGGAATCAGCCCCAGCATTTT. The chain recombines TRBV7-6 with TRBJ1-5; tentative D call: TRBD1 (6 bases). Deletions cut 5 bases from V and 4 bases from J, with 18 bases between. CDR3 length: 16 amino acids. CDR1 is SGHVS, CDR2 FNYEAQ, per germline.

This clone was observed a handful of times. The rearrangement links TRBV9 to TRBJ2-7, with TRBD2 as a possible D gene (7 bases). The CDR3 sequence is 15 residues long. Germline CDR1 and CDR2: SGDLS and YYNGEE. V was shortened by 2 bases and J by 7 bases, with 19 bases between the two germline ends. The CDR3 loop is CASSVNGGPGSEQYV. CDR3 in DNA: TGTGCCAGCAGCGTCAACGGGGGGCCTGGATCGGAGCAGTACGTC.

This chain connects TRBV14 to TRBJ2-1, with TRBD2 matching over 9 bases. This CDR3 has 16 amino acids. CDR1 and CDR2 (germline): SGHDN, FVKESK. The V segment lost 1 base and the J segment 8 bases; nucleotides outside the gene matches: 9. CDR3 in DNA: TGTGCCAGCAGCCAAGTCCCGGGCGGGAGGGCCGATGAGCAGTTCTTC. Amino acids: CASSQVPGGRADEQFF.

The J gene is TRBJ2-1, the V gene TRBV7-3; D gene ambiguous. Germline CDR1 SGHTA, CDR2 FQGTGA. There are 15 residues in the CDR3. Trimming left V 1 base short and J 6 bases short, with 13 bases between. The CDR3 DNA reads TGTGCCAGCAGCTTAAAAGCGAGCCCGGCCAATGAGCAGTTCTTC. It specifies CASSLKASPANEQFF.

V usage is TRBV9 and J usage is TRBJ2-1, with TRBD2 identical over 10 bases. The CDR3 runs 15 residues. V lost 4 bases and J lost 9; bases outside the gene matches: 10. CDR1 is SGDLS and CDR2 is YYNGEE in the germline V gene. The DNA of the CDR3 is TGTGCCAGCAGCCCGATCCTAGCGGGAGTCCCTGAGCAGTTCTTC. Translation: CASSPILAGVPEQFF.